Below are 13 T cell receptor beta chains sequenced from a single sample in a study of regulatory T cells in long-lasting Graves disease. Specified time point: newly diagnosed GD, antithyroid drugs for less than 3 months. The TCR library was made from RNA extracted from PBMCs. Sequencing libraries for TCR beta were prepared with iRepertoire HTBI primers and Arm-PCR of CDR3 regions. TCRdb itself ran the multiplex PCR reads through MiXCR, one entry per CDR3 protein. This table holds 540,000 or so distinct CDR3 sequences, roughly 13% found once. The same data also contributed to another study, on T cells in Graves' hyperthyroidism and ophthalmopathy.

The sample here was peripheral blood mononuclear cells (PBMCs), taken at new diagnosis, from a patient treated with antithyroid drugs. These TCRs come from a man between 25 and 39 years old with Graves disease.

This clonotype was seen many times. The J gene is TRBJ2-2, the V gene TRBV28, with D unclear. The CDR3 sequence is 16 residues long. Germline V gene sequence: CDR1 MDHEN, CDR2 SYDVKM. The germline V and J ends were trimmed by 2 bases and 0 bases, with 10 bases remaining between them. Here the CDR3 DNA reads TGTGCCAGCAGTTTAGTCGGCAACCCGAACACCGGGGAGCTGTTTTTT. Translation gives CASSLVGNPNTGELFF.

This clonotype was detected a few times. V gene TRBV7-2 combines with J gene TRBJ1-1; D unresolved. CDR1 is SGHTA and CDR2 is FQGNSA in the germline V gene. This CDR3 contains 13 residues. V was clipped by 8 bases and J by 6 bases, with 16 bases between them. The DNA for the CDR3 is TGTGCCAGCGCCGGCGAGGTCATATCTGAAGCTTTCTTT. Protein sequence: CASAGEVISEAFF.

In this sample, this clonotype turned up many times. CDR3 DNA: TGTGCCAGCAGTGAAAGGAACGCCTACGAGCAGTACTTC. As protein: CASSERNAYEQYF. The chain combines TRBV6-1 with TRBJ2-7; no definite D call. V gave up 2 bases and J gave up 2 bases, with 7 bases separating them. This CDR3 has 13 amino acids. Looked up from germline, CDR1 is MNHNS and CDR2 is SASEGT.

This clonotype was observed many times. The V gene is TRBV20-1, the J gene TRBJ2-7; 9 positions match TRBD1. From germline, CDR1 is DFQATT and CDR2 SNEGSKA (reference sequence). The CDR3 covers 13 residues. Trimming took 5 bases from V and 6 from J; bases not matched to a gene: 8. The CDR3 region is CSAPGTGTLEQYF. CDR3 bases: TGCAGTGCTCCCGGGACAGGGACTCTCGAGCAGTACTTC.

This clonotype was counted ten times or more. This chain uses TRBV7-9 with TRBJ2-3; TRBD2 agrees at 8 bases. Per germline, CDR1 SEHNR and CDR2 FQNEAQ (reference sequence). V was clipped by 6 bases and J by 2 bases; unmatched bases: 4. This CDR3 spans 14 amino acids. In DNA form, the CDR3 reads TGTGCCAGCAGTCCCGGGGGGGTCACAGATACGCAGTATTTT. Amino acids: CASSPGGVTDTQYF.

V and J are TRBV10-2 and TRBJ1-2; 9 nucleotides match TRBD1. This CDR3 has 14 residues. Germline trimming cut 2 bases from V and 8 bases from J; bases unmatched to any gene: 6. CDR1 and CDR2 from the germline V gene are WSHSY and SAAADI. CDR3 bases: TGCGCCAGCAGTGAGCTACAGGGGGCGGACGGCTACACCTTC. It specifies CASSELQGADGYTF.

This clonotype has more than one count but fewer than ten. V is TRBV20-1 and J is TRBJ2-1; 11 bases line up with TRBD2. Trimming cost V 3 bases and J 1 base; bases outside gene matches: 8. This CDR3 has 17 residues. Germline values: CDR1 DFQATT, CDR2 SNEGSKA (reference sequence). CDR3 DNA sequence: TGCAGTGCTAGGGTACCGGGACTAGCGGATTCCTACAATGAGCAGTTCTTC. Translated, it gives CSARVPGLADSYNEQFF.

This clonotype was seen at least ten times. This chain connects TRBV20-1 to TRBJ2-3; 9 bases align to TRBD2. CDR1 is DFQATT and CDR2 is SNEGSKA in the germline V gene (reference sequence). The CDR3 has 15 residues. Losses at the gene ends were 4 bases for V and 2 bases for J; bases not matched to a gene: 7. CDR3 protein: CSAKGLAEYTDTQYF. As DNA, the CDR3 is TGCAGTGCTAAGGGACTAGCAGAGTACACAGATACGCAGTATTTT.

Comment on this clonotype: A much larger clone sits a single nucleotide away, making a read error possible. The V and J genes are TRBV6-1 and TRBJ2-7, with a tentative D call TRBD2 (7 bases). Trimming shortened V by 1 base and J by 3 bases, and 10 bases separated the two germline ends. This CDR3 region has 14 residues. Looked up from germline, CDR1 is MNHNS and CDR2 is SASEGT. The CDR3 is CASSEVGGHYEQYF. For the CDR3, the DNA is TGTGCCAGCAGTGAAGTGGGGGGGCACTACGAGCAGTACTTC.

The chain employs TRBV5-1 and TRBJ2-1; 8 nucleotides agree with TRBD1. Per the germline V gene, CDR1 is SGHRS and CDR2 is YFSETQ. The CDR3 totals 17 residues. V trimming: 3 bases; J trimming: 9 bases; junction bases outside the gene matches: 17. The CDR3 reads CASSYHPTGGIVGEQFF. CDR3 bases: TGCGCCAGCAGCTATCACCCCACAGGGGGTATTGTCGGTGAGCAGTTCTTC.

This clonotype was recorded at least ten times. The chain couples TRBV28 to TRBJ1-5; TRBD1 might be the D (5 bases). Germline V gene sequence: CDR1 MDHEN, CDR2 SYDVKM. The length of the CDR3 is 14 residues. Deletions cut 6 bases from V and 4 bases from J, with 13 bases between. The CDR3 nucleotides read TGTGCCAGCAGCCAGGACAAGTATAATCAGCCCCAGCATTTT. Translated: CASSQDKYNQPQHF. Variable domain in full (rest from reference TRBV28 and TRBJ1-5): DVKVTQSSRYLVKRTGEKVFLECVQDMDHENMFWYRQDPGLGLRLIYFSYDVKMKEKGDIPEGYSVSREKKERFSLILESASTNQTSMYLCASSQDKYNQPQHFGDGTRLSIL.

This chain uses TRBV6-4 with TRBJ2-1, with 9 bases fitting TRBD2. This CDR3 spans 15 amino acids. Germline V CDR1 and CDR2: MRHNA, SNTAGT. The V and J ends lost 0 bases and 7 bases, in that order; junction bases with no gene match: 4. CDR3 DNA: TGTGCCAGCAGTGACTCGGCGGGAGGGTATAATGAGCAGTTCTTC. Translating it yields CASSDSAGGYNEQFF.

This clonotype showed up many times. The rearrangement joins TRBV12-3 or TRBV12-4 to TRBJ2-2; weak D call: TRBD1 (7 bases). This CDR3 is 15 amino acids long. The germline V and J ends were trimmed by 6 bases and 7 bases, with 18 bases remaining between them. CDR3: CASRTSRGEIGELFF. CDR3 bases: TGTGCCAGCAGAACGAGCAGGGGGGAGATCGGGGAGCTGTTTTTT.